The source of this T cell receptor beta chain is a study of type 1 and type 2 diabetes patients. Across the whole study: The cohort mixed type 1 diabetes, type 2 diabetes and nondiabetic donors. The study's findings and limits: In type 2 diabetes, highly-expanded CD4+ clones took a median about 3.9% of reads. Type 2 diabetes and control samples shared highly correlated V and J usage, averaging about 0.97.

This clonotype came up a few times. What it binds is unknown. Germline lookup yields CDR1 MGHDK and CDR2 SYGVNS. The V and J ends lost 4 bases and 4 bases, in that order; junction bases with no gene match: 2. This CDR3 region has 13 residues. Approximately 10 milliliters of peripheral blood were collected from each participant. PCR was run on genomic DNA. Multiplex PCR with 30 forward and 13 reverse primers amplified the TCR beta CDR3. Each CDR3 protein gets one entry after TCRdb re-called the multiplex PCR reads with MiXCR. The sample has some 250,000 distinct CDR3 sequences, over 45% seen once. The chain links TRBV25-1 to TRBJ2-7; 9 nucleotides line up with TRBD1. The sequence derives from a man between 18 and 29 years old with type 2 diabetes. The specimen sequenced was peripheral blood mononuclear cells (PBMCs). CDR3 in amino acids: CASSADRGYEQYF. CDR3 in DNA: TGTGCCAGCAGTGCCGACAGGGGGTACGAGCAGTACTTC.